The 31 T cell receptor beta chains reported below all come from one sample, sequenced in a study of HIV-infected patients and healthy controls. From the 5' RACE reads, TCRdb called clonotypes with MiXCR, one entry per CDR3 protein. This table has about 70,000 distinct CDR3 sequences, 16% appearing once. The material sequenced was CD4+ T cells from blood. These receptors all come from a human donor in good health.

J is TRBJ2-1 and V is TRBV3-1; D may be TRBD2 (6 bases). From germline, CDR1 is LGHDT and CDR2 YNNKEL (reference sequence). V lost 9 bases and J 1 base, leaving 13 bases between the germline ends. The CDR3 sequence is 14 residues long. Here the CDR3 reads CARVPEGSYNEQFF. In DNA form, the CDR3 reads TGTGCCAGAGTCCCGGAGGGTTCCTACAATGAGCAGTTCTTC.

This clonotype has more than one count but fewer than ten. J is TRBJ2-1 and V is TRBV12-3 or TRBV12-4; 10 bases are a match to TRBD2. The J segment lost 0 bases and the V segment lost 5 bases, leaving 19 bases of the junction unmatched. CDR3 length: 21 residues. The CDR3 DNA reads as TGTGCCAGCAGTCGAAAAGATTGGACTAGCGGTCTCCTAAGCTCCTACAATGAGCAGTTCTTC. Encoded protein: CASSRKDWTSGLLSSYNEQFF.

CDR3 residues: CASSVPNNVLTF. The CDR3 region has the DNA TGCGCCAGCAGCGTTCCGAACAACGTCCTGACTTTC. The chain couples TRBV5-1 to TRBJ2-6; D is unclear. V was shortened by 4 bases and J by 9 bases, with 8 bases between the two germline ends. This CDR3 contains 12 residues. From germline, CDR1 is SGHRS and CDR2 YFSETQ.

This clonotype was counted many times. V and J are TRBV6-5 and TRBJ1-5, with TRBD1 identical over 9 bases. CDR1 is MNHEY, CDR2 SVGAGI, per germline. The CDR3 is 15 amino acids. V shed 6 bases, J shed 0 bases, and the junction held 3 bases outside the gene matches. CDR3 nucleotide sequence: TGTGCCAGCAGGAACAGGGGGCCTAGCAATCAGCCCCAGCATTTT. It is translated as CASRNRGPSNQPQHF.

This clonotype was observed a few times. The gene calls are TRBV10-3 and TRBJ2-3; 10 positions match TRBD1. The CDR3 length is 16 residues. V lost 10 bases and J lost 5; bases outside the gene matches: 15. The germline CDR1 and CDR2 sequences are ENHRY and SYGVKD. The CDR3 DNA sequence: TGTGCCACGGCCCCGGGACAGGGGAGAGGTGGAGATACGCAGTATTTT. Translating it yields CATAPGQGRGGDTQYF.

The sample holds many counts of this clonotype. The chain carries TRBV7-3 and TRBJ2-5, with unresolved D. Per the germline V gene, CDR1 is SGHTA and CDR2 is FQGTGA. V shed 2 bases and J shed 2 bases, with 12 bases lying between them. This CDR3 spans 15 amino acids. CDR3 residues: CASSLAASPQETQYF. CDR3 sequence (DNA): TGTGCCAGCAGCTTAGCGGCCAGTCCTCAAGAGACCCAGTACTTC.

The chain combines TRBV29-1 with TRBJ2-3; the match to TRBD1 covers 8 bases. J lost 3 bases, V lost 1 base, and 6 bases had no gene match. CDR1 is SQVTM and CDR2 is ANQGSEA in the germline V gene. The CDR3 has 15 residues. CDR3 nucleotides: TGCAGCGTTGAAGTTGGCAGGGGGCGTACAGATACGCAGTATTTT. It specifies CSVEVGRGRTDTQYF.

V usage is TRBV14 and J usage is TRBJ2-7; 10 nucleotides agree with TRBD2. Trimming cost V 1 base and J 5 bases; bases outside gene matches: 8. The germline V gene encodes CDR1 SGHDN and CDR2 FVKESK. This CDR3 is built from 16 residues. The CDR3 loop is CASSQALSGRSHEQYF. The CDR3 DNA follows: TGTGCCAGCAGCCAAGCTCTTAGCGGGAGGAGCCACGAGCAGTACTTC.

This clonotype was observed at least ten times. The chain recombines TRBV6-5 with TRBJ1-6; 9 bases match TRBD1. The CDR3 consists of 15 residues. CDR1 and CDR2 from the germline V gene are MNHEY and SVGAGI. With 6 bases clipped from V and 10 bases from J, the junction kept 10 bases outside the gene matches. CDR3 nucleotides: TGTGCCAGCAGGTCACAGGGGGCGCTTCGATCACCCCTCCACTTT. This gives the protein CASRSQGALRSPLHF.

This clonotype was observed a few times. V gene TRBV20-1 combines with J gene TRBJ1-2; perhaps TRBD1 as D (5 bases). V shed 2 bases and J shed 2 bases, with 9 bases lying between them. The germline V gene has CDR1 DFQATT and CDR2 SNEGSKA (reference sequence). The CDR3 sequence is 13 residues long. As DNA, the CDR3 is TGCAGTGCTAGATGGGGGGGGAACTATGGCTACACCTTC. Translating it yields CSARWGGNYGYTF.

This clonotype was counted only a few times. The chain uses TRBV3-1 and TRBJ2-7; a weak D match, TRBD1 (5 bases). Germline V gene sequence: CDR1 LGHDT, CDR2 YNNKEL (reference sequence). Trimming took off 2 bases at V and 1 base at J, with 9 bases between the two ends. This CDR3 is built from 14 residues. Here the CDR3 reads CASSQLGPSYEQYF. The CDR3 bases are TGTGCCAGCAGCCAACTGGGGCCATCCTACGAGCAGTACTTC.

The chain uses TRBV7-2 and TRBJ1-6; 8 bases map to TRBD1. CDR1 and CDR2 from the germline V gene are SGHTA and FQGNSA. This CDR3 has 16 residues. V shed 0 bases and J 7 bases; nucleotides not matched to a gene: 5. The CDR3 region is CASSLAQGARNSPLHF. CDR3 nucleotide sequence: TGTGCCAGCAGCTTAGCCCAGGGGGCACGGAATTCACCCCTCCACTTT.

There are many counts of this clonotype. The J gene is TRBJ1-1, the V gene TRBV29-1; no reliable D call. The CDR3 totals 12 residues. CDR1 and CDR2 from the germline V gene are SQVTM and ANQGSEA. Trimming pared 2 bases from V and 1 base from J, leaving 5 bases between. The CDR3 coding sequence is TGCAGCGTTGAATTTAGGAACACTGAAGCTTTCTTT. It translates to CSVEFRNTEAFF.

This clonotype was seen a few times. The chain links TRBV7-9 to TRBJ1-4; D possibly corresponds to TRBD1 (5 bases). The germline V gene has CDR1 SEHNR and CDR2 FQNEAQ (reference sequence). The V gene lost 5 bases and the J gene lost 0 bases, with 7 bases spanning the gap. The CDR3 has 14 residues. The CDR3 DNA sequence: TGTGCCAGCAGCCAGACAGCAACTAATGAAAAACTGTTTTTT. Translating gives CASSQTATNEKLFF.

This clonotype was seen ten or more times. The gene calls are TRBV20-1 and TRBJ2-5, with 7 bases identical to TRBD1. Germline CDR1 DFQATT, CDR2 SNEGSKA (reference sequence). V shed 0 bases and J 4 bases; nucleotides not matched to a gene: 11. The CDR3 sequence is 16 residues long. CDR3 DNA: TGCAGTGCTAGAGATTTCTCAGGGGGAATCGCAGAGACCCAGTACTTC. Translating it yields CSARDFSGGIAETQYF.

A few counts support this clonotype. V gene TRBV7-9 combines with J gene TRBJ1-2, with 7 bases aligning to TRBD1. The CDR3 has 15 residues. Germline V CDR1 and CDR2: SEHNR, FQNEAQ (reference sequence). Germline trimming cut 3 bases from V and 7 bases from J; bases unmatched to any gene: 11. CDR3: CASSLPVGGASGYTF. CDR3 coding DNA: TGTGCCAGCAGCTTGCCTGTAGGGGGCGCGTCTGGCTACACCTTC.

In this sample, this clonotype turned up a few times. This sequence joins TRBV20-1 and TRBJ2-5, with 7 bases lining up with TRBD2. This CDR3 is 14 amino acids long. The V segment lost 0 bases and the J segment 9 bases; nucleotides outside the gene matches: 10. CDR1 DFQATT and CDR2 SNEGSKA come from the germline V gene (reference sequence). The CDR3 DNA sequence: TGCAGTGCTAGAGATCTTGGGGGGGGAAGTCCCCAGTACTTC. Translating it yields CSARDLGGGSPQYF.

This clonotype was detected only a few times. The V and J genes are TRBV20-1 and TRBJ2-7; the match to TRBD2 covers 9 bases. This CDR3 has 14 amino acids. V was clipped by 1 base and J by 4 bases; unmatched bases: 5. Germline assignment: CDR1 DFQATT and CDR2 SNEGSKA (reference sequence). CDR3 nucleotide sequence: TGCAGTGCTAGAGGCGGGAGGGCCTTGTACGAGCAGTACTTC. Residues: CSARGGRALYEQYF.

This clonotype was observed at least ten times. The CDR3 sequence: CSVQGSTGKAFF. The CDR3, as DNA: TGCAGCGTTCAGGGGTCCACGGGCAAAGCTTTCTTT. The J gene is TRBJ1-1, the V gene TRBV29-1, with D possibly being TRBD1 (6 bases). The CDR3 spans 12 residues. CDR1 and CDR2 (germline): SQVTM, ANQGSEA. V lost 5 bases to trimming and J lost 9 bases, with 16 bases between them.

The rearrangement joins TRBV12-3 or TRBV12-4 to TRBJ1-5; D might be TRBD1 (6 bases). The length of the CDR3 is 15 residues. V lost 3 bases and J lost 4, with 13 bases in between. CDR3 bases: TGTGCCAGCAGTTTGAGAGTAGGGGGGAATCAGCCCCAGCATTTT. This translates into CASSLRVGGNQPQHF.

There are a few counts of this clonotype. This chain joins TRBV15 and TRBJ1-2; D uncertain. The CDR3 is 16 residues long. V lost 0 bases, J lost 0 bases, and 11 bases lay in between. Germline CDR1 LNHNV, CDR2 YYDKDF (reference sequence). The CDR3 coding sequence is TGTGCCACCAGCAGAGATCACTCGAGCACTAACTATGGCTACACCTTC. This sequence encodes CATSRDHSSTNYGYTF.

This sequence joins TRBV7-9 and TRBJ1-6; maybe TRBD1 (6 bases). This CDR3 contains 14 residues. Looked up from germline, CDR1 is SEHNR and CDR2 is FQNEAQ (reference sequence). The V gene lost 1 base and the J gene lost 10 bases, with 11 bases spanning the gap. The CDR3 loop is CASSLGTVASPLHF. The CDR3 nucleotides read TGTGCCAGCAGCTTAGGGACAGTGGCCTCACCCCTCCACTTT.

The chain has TRBV20-1 and TRBJ2-7, with D uncertain. V was trimmed by 1 base and J by 3 bases, leaving 10 bases between them. The germline gives CDR1 DFQATT, CDR2 SNEGSKA (reference sequence). The CDR3 loop spans 13 amino acids. CDR3 amino acids: CSARGQRLYEQYF. The DNA for the CDR3 is TGCAGTGCTAGAGGCCAGAGGCTCTACGAGCAGTACTTC.

The chain links TRBV6-6 to TRBJ2-7, with a weak D call TRBD1 (5 bases). Germline CDR1 and CDR2: MNHNY and SVGAGI (reference sequence). Trimming left V 6 bases short and J 0 bases short, with 18 bases between. The CDR3 loop spans 16 amino acids. DNA for the CDR3: TGTGCCAGCAGAAAATCGGCGGCCAGGGCCTCCTACGAGCAGTACTTC. This translates into CASRKSAARASYEQYF.

This clonotype was seen a handful of times. The gene calls are TRBV7-9 and TRBJ2-6; 9 bases are a match to TRBD1. Losses at the gene ends were 5 bases for V and 4 bases for J; bases not matched to a gene: 15. Germline CDR1 SEHNR, CDR2 FQNEAQ (reference sequence). This CDR3 is built from 19 residues. Here the CDR3 DNA reads TGTGCCAGCAGCCTCTTTACGGGACAGGGAATTACCGGGGCCAACGTCCTGACTTTC. Translation: CASSLFTGQGITGANVLTF. The full variable domain, its missing parts supplied by reference TRBV7-9 and TRBJ2-6, is DTGVSQNPRHKITKRGQNVTFRCDPISEHNRLYWYRQTLGQGPEFLTYFQNEAQLEKSRLLSDRFSAERPKGSFSTLEIQRTEQGDSAMYLCASSLFTGQGITGANVLTFGAGSRLTVL.

There are a few counts of this clonotype. The chain uses TRBV6-2 or TRBV6-3 and TRBJ1-1; a possible D gene is TRBD1 (6 bases). CDR1 and CDR2 (germline): MNHEY, SVGEGT. V was shortened by 2 bases and J by 11 bases, with 18 bases between the two germline ends. CDR3 size: 14 residues. CDR3 bases: TGTGCCAGCAGTTACCCTACAGGGAGCCTTACGGCTTTCTTT. As protein: CASSYPTGSLTAFF.

The chain employs TRBV12-3 or TRBV12-4 and TRBJ2-6, with D perhaps matching TRBD1 (5 bases). The CDR3 sequence is 18 residues long. Deletions cut 3 bases from V and 4 bases from J, with 19 bases between. DNA of the CDR3: TGTGCCAGCAGTTTCCCAGGTAATTCAGGGCCCGGGGCCAACGTCCTGACTTTC. This translates into CASSFPGNSGPGANVLTF.

The chain couples TRBV6-5 to TRBJ1-2; 7 nucleotides agree with TRBD1. The CDR3 length is 15 residues. The trim removed 0 bases at V and 8 bases at J, leaving 9 bases unmatched. Germline CDR1 and CDR2: MNHEY and SVGAGI. CDR3 amino acids: CASSYSSNRGGGYTF. CDR3 nucleotides: TGTGCCAGCAGTTACTCGAGTAACAGGGGCGGAGGCTACACCTTC.

V is TRBV6-5 and J is TRBJ2-2, with TRBD2 identical over 10 bases. The germline gives CDR1 MNHEY, CDR2 SVGAGI. CDR3 length equals 17 residues. Trimming removed 4 bases from V and 5 bases from J; junction bases left unmatched: 10. The CDR3 DNA is TGTGCCAGCAGTTTTCGAGCGGGGGGGTTAAGGACCGGGGAGCTGTTTTTT. Amino acids: CASSFRAGGLRTGELFF.

V gene TRBV9 combines with J gene TRBJ1-1; tentatively, D is TRBD1 (5 bases). The V end was cut by 2 bases, the J end by 2 bases, with 16 bases between. The germline V gene has CDR1 SGDLS and CDR2 YYNGEE. This CDR3 comprises 16 residues. CDR3 bases: TGTGCCAGCAGCGTTCTGGCAGGGTCGGTTAACACTGAAGCTTTCTTT. Translation: CASSVLAGSVNTEAFF.

The genes are TRBV12-3 or TRBV12-4 and TRBJ1-2; possibly TRBD1 for D (6 bases). Trimming shortened V by 5 bases and J by 4 bases, and 20 bases separated the two germline ends. This CDR3 has 16 amino acids. CDR3 sequence (DNA): TGTGCCAGCAGTCGAAGCCTTGACAGGAGTTCCTATGGCTACACCTTC. This gives the protein CASSRSLDRSSYGYTF.